This T cell receptor (beta chain) derives from a study of cytomegalovirus exposure and HLA in healthy donors. It was with 60 Vbeta and 13 Jbeta primers that the PCR ran. Measured with immunoSEQ multiplex PCR; TCRdb has only the in-frame clones, and not every one. The table shows 150,000 to 200,000 clones, with approximately 80% occurring only once. Broader study findings: Immune exposure data for these donors was limited to CMV serostatus. Among donors in an Asian-associated ancestry cluster, a later analysis reportedly found fewer N-insertions than the roughly 650-donor mean.

This CDR3 has 15 residues. Germline CDR1 reads MGHDK; CDR2 reads SYGVNS. V was cut by 5 bases and J by 2 bases, with 10 bases left in between. For this clone: Its target is not known.

This receptor was obtained from a woman in her forties or fifties in good health and CMV-seronegative. Sequencing was done on a sample of PBMCs. J is TRBJ2-6 and V is TRBV25-1; TRBD1 is a possible D gene (6 bases). The CDR3 region is CASSKTGPGANVLTF. DNA of the CDR3: TGTGCCAGCAGTAAAACAGGGCCTGGGGCCAACGTCCTGACTTTC.